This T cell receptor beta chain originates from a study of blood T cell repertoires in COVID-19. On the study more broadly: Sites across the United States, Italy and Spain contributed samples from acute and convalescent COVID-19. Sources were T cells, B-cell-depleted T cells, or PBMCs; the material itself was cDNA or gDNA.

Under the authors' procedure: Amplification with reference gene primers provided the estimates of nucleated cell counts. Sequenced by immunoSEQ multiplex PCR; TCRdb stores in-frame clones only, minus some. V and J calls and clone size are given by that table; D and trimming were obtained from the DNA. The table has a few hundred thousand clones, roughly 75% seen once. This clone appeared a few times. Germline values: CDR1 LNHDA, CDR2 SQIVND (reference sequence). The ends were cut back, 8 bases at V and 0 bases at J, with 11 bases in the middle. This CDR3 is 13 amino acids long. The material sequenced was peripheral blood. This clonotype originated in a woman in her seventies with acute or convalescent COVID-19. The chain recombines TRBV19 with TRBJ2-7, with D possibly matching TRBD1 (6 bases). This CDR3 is CASQTGSSYEQYF. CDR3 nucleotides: TGTGCCAGTCAGACAGGATCCTCCTACGAGCAGTACTTC.